This record looks at one TCR beta chain sequence and its context. The clone's antigen remains unknown. Base qualities are missing; no much larger clone stands one base away. The donors were healthy, HIV-negative adults who had no recently reported acute infections or vaccinations. Every donor was a Caucasian adult residing in Nashville, Tennessee, USA. CD4+ T cells were enriched by magnetic negative selection, after which naive cells were positively selected on CD45RA and the negative fraction was taken as the memory subset. After blood collection by leukapheresis, PBMCs were isolated using Ficoll-Histopaque density gradient centrifugation and then cryopreserved in the vapor phase of liquid nitrogen. Analytical flow cytometry was used to check the purity and quantity of each magnetically sorted T cell population. From each sorted fraction, genomic DNA was isolated and quantified by UV absorbance on a Nanodrop 2000c.

Using the deep immunoSEQ assay, TCR CDR3 regions were amplified from genomic DNA by multiplex PCR. Extracted genomic DNA from each cell subset was distributed evenly across all wells of several immunoSEQ 96-well plates, and each plate was treated as a replicate. For sorted subsets, about 200 ng genomic DNA, equal to 30,000 to 35,000 T cell genomes, was loaded into each replicate PCR. The purified libraries were quantified using a Qubit 3.0 fluorometer, sized with a Bioanalyzer 2100, and then quantified again using the KAPA Library Quantification kit. Each immunoSEQ 96-well plate was sequenced on its own single-read 150-cycle Illumina NextSeq 550 flow cell. The published analysis was carried out like this. Because the immunoSEQ output included only junctional sequences and no quality scores, the filtering could not be the same as the filtering used for full-length reads. To assign V/J genes and CDR3, sequences were annotated using PyIR, a Python wrapper for IgBLAST v1.9, with IMGT germline references. Any read was removed if the V/J assignment was weak (E-value above 1e-6), the CDR3 was missing, or the read contained stop codons, out-of-frame junctions, or ambiguous translated residues. A V3J clonotype was defined by an identical inferred V gene, J gene, and CDR3 amino acid sequence. Percentage overlap between repertoires was calculated by dividing the number of shared unique clonotypes by the size of the smaller repertoire. Richness of each repertoire was evaluated using RTK rarefaction, the Chao1 estimator, and Recon v2.1 estimates of unobserved clonotypes. Generation probabilities for all TCRbeta clonotypes obtained by the gDNA method from a handful of donors were computed using OLGA. TCRdb took over this immuneACCESS table, retaining in-frame rearrangements with V and J assigned. Such tables are incomplete; in checked studies, under half of the missing clones stem from an unresolved V gene, and the remainder is unexplained. V and J calls and clone size are as listed in that table; D and trimming were resolved from the DNA. The sample table holds 650,000 to 750,000 clones, of which roughly 70% were seen once. The ten biggest clones cover 1.5% to 2% of the sample.

This record comes from a study of shared clonotypes between healthy human individuals (dated by TCRdb to the early 2020s). In the study overall: A couple of women and a few men aged 18 to 49 years were included in the cohort. For each donor, CD4 naive and CD4 memory were each run on three plates, CD8 naive on two plates, and CD8 memory on one plate. Blood TCR repertoires of five healthy adults were deeply sequenced to estimate repertoire size and the extent of clonotype sharing between individuals. To increase sequencing depth and limit assay-specific biases, different laboratories used diverse techniques to prepare libraries and sequence TCR repertoires. Between about 0.94 and 8.9 billion PBMCs per donor were obtained by leukapheresis.

What the research found in general, with its limitations: Sampling was limited to blood, and TCR repertoires in tissue likely differ from TCR repertoires in blood. Sharing across a handful of donors was observed for 5% to 6.5% of naive CD4, over 3% of naive CD8, over 2% of memory CD4, and around 0.42% of memory CD8 clonotypes. Incomplete sequencing was indicated by rarefaction of sorted-subset datasets, despite the large sequencing depth. Larger estimated clonotype richness was generally found for naive subsets than for memory subsets. Higher generation probabilities were observed for clonotypes shared by all four sorted-subset donors than for non-shared clonotypes. Pairwise subsampling led to the expectation that sequencing depth would affect the degree of clonotype sharing among donors. The genetic and exposure-history diversity represented was limited by the small number of donors.

Trimming costs V 5 bases and J 3 bases, and their ends lie 14 bases apart. The germline V gene supplies CDR1 MDHEN and CDR2 SYDVKM. Its CDR3 holds 14 amino acids, cysteine through phenylalanine. Kept here is only the CDR3 DNA, which spans 42 bases and is read in frame from base 1. The sequencing sample was made of memory CD4+ T cells sorted from blood. In light of the paper, this sample's cell subset or site label describes: CD45RA-negative fraction. This receptor was obtained from a woman in her twenties or thirties in good health. The sequence links TRBV28 to TRBJ2-7; the D call is possibly TRBD1 or TRBD2, each sharing 5 bases. The bases are TGTGCCAGCAGTCCTCGACTAAGGGGCTACGAGCAGTACTTC. Translated, it gives CASSPRLRGYEQYF.